This TCR beta chain appears in the sequencing data of a study of cytomegalovirus exposure and HLA in healthy donors. Trimming cost V 0 bases and J 7 bases, with 7 bases left between them. CDR3 length: 13 residues. Germline values: CDR1 SGDLS, CDR2 YYNGEE. The method was immunoSEQ multiplex PCR; TCRdb's version includes in-frame clones alone and lacks a portion of them. The sample consists of about 140,000 clones, 84% of them appearing once. The sequence was obtained from a woman in her twenties or thirties in good health and CMV-seronegative. The genes are TRBV9 and TRBJ2-2; maybe TRBD1 (6 bases). The sequenced sample was PBMCs. The CDR3 is CASSVDRDGELFF. The CDR3 DNA reads as TGTGCCAGCAGCGTAGACAGGGACGGGGAGCTGTTTTTT.